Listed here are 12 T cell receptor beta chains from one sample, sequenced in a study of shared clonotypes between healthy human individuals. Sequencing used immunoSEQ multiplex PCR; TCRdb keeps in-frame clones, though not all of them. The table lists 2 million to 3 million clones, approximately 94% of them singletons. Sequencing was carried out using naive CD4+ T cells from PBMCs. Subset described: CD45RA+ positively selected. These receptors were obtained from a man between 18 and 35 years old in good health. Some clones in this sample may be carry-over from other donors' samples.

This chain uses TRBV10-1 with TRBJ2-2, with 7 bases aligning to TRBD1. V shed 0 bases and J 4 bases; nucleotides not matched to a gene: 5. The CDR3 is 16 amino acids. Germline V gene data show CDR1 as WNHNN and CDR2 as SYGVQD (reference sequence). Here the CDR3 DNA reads TGCGCCAGCAGTGAGTCTGGCAGGGGGTTCACCGGGGAGCTGTTTTTT. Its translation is CASSESGRGFTGELFF.

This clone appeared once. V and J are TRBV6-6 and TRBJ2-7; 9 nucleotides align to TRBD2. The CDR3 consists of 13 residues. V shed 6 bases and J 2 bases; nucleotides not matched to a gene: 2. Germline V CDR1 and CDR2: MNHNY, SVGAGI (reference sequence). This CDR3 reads CASRGGRAYEQYF. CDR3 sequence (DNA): TGTGCCAGCAGGGGCGGGAGGGCCTACGAGCAGTACTTC.

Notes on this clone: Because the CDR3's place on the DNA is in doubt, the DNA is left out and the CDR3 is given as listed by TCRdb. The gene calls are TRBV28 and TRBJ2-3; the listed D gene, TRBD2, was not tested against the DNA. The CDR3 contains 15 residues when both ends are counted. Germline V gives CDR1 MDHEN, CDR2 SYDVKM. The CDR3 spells CASILAGGLTDTQYF.

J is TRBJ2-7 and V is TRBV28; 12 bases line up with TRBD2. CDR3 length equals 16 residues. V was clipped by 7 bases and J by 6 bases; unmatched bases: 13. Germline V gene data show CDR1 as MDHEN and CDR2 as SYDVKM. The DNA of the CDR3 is TGTGCCAGCAAAGGACTAGCGGGACTTAAGGGGAGCGAGCAGTACTTC. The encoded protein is CASKGLAGLKGSEQYF.

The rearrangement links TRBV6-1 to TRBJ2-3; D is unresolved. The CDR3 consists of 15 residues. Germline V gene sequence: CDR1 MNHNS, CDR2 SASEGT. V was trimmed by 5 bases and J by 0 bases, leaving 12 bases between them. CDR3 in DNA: TGTGCCAGCAGTCGATGGACGTCGAGCACAGATACGCAGTATTTT. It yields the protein CASSRWTSSTDTQYF.

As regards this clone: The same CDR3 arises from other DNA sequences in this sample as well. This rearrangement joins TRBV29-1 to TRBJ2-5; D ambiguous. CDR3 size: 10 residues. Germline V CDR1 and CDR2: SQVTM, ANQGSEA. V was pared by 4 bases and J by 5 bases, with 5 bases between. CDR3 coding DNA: TGCAGCGTTGTCGGGGAGACCCAGTACTTC. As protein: CSVVGETQYF.

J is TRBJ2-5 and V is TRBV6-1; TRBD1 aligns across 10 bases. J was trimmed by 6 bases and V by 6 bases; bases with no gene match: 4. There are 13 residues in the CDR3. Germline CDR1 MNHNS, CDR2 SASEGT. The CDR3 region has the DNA TGTGCCAGCAGCGGGACAGGGGTACAGACCCAGTACTTC. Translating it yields CASSGTGVQTQYF.

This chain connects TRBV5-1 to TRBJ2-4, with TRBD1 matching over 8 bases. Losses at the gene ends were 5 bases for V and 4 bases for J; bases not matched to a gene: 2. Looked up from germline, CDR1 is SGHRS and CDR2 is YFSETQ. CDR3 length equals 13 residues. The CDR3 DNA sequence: TGCGCCAGCAGTACAGGGGGGAAAAACATTCAGTACTTC. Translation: CASSTGGKNIQYF.

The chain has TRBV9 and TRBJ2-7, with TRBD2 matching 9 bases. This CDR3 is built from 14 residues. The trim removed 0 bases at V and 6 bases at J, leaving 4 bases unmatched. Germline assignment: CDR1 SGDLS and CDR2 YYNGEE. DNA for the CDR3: TGTGCCAGCAGCGTAGAAGCGGGAGGACGCGAGCAGTACTTC. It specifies CASSVEAGGREQYF.

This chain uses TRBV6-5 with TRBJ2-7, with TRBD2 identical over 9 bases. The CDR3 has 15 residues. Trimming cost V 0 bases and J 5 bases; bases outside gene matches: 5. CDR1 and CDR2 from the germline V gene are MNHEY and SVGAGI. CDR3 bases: TGTGCCAGCAGTTACTCGGGGCGGGAGGGCAACGAGCAGTACTTC. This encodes CASSYSGREGNEQYF.

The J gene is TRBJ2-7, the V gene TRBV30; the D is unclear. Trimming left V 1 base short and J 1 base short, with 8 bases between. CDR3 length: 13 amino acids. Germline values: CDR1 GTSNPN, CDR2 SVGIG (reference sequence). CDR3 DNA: TGTGCCTGGAGTGAGGAGTGGTCCTACGAGCAGTACTTC. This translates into CAWSEEWSYEQYF.

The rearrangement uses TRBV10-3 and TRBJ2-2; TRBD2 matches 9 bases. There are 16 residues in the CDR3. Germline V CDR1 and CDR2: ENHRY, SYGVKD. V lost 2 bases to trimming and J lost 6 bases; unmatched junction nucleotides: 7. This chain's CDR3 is CAISEMSGRSAGELFF. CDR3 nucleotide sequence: TGTGCCATCAGTGAGATGAGCGGGAGGTCGGCCGGGGAGCTGTTTTTT.